Only a few counts were recorded for the clone carrying this T cell receptor (beta chain). The CDR3 runs 15 residues. Germline CDR1 and CDR2: SGHRS and YFSETQ. Trimming cost V 5 bases and J 7 bases, with 16 bases left between them. The record originates from a study of blood T cell repertoires in COVID-19. At the level of the study: Samples taken during acute and convalescent COVID-19 were collected in the United States, Italy and Spain. The analysed material was cDNA or gDNA that came from T cells, B-cell-depleted T cells, or PBMCs.

Original processing methods: Cell counts per sample came from amplifying reference gene primers. Assay: immunoSEQ multiplex PCR; the TCRdb copy retains only in-frame clones and omits some. V and J calls and clone size are as listed in that table; D and trimming were resolved from the DNA. The sample lists some 270,000 clones; 80% to 90% were seen once. This receptor was identified in a woman aged 70-85 years with acute or convalescent COVID-19. Sequencing was performed on peripheral blood. This chain joins TRBV5-1 and TRBJ1-6; no clear D gene. CDR3 sequence: CASSTTGNENSPLHF. CDR3 bases: TGCGCCAGCAGTACGACGGGAAATGAGAATTCACCCCTCCACTTT.